The 15 T cell receptor beta chains in this list originate from one sample, sequenced in a study of OX40 agonist ivuxolimab in advanced cancers. Measured with immunoSEQ multiplex PCR; TCRdb has only the in-frame clones, and not every one. Of about 60,000 clones in the sample, approximately 86% are singletons; the top ten hold approximately 16%. The material sequenced was CD4+ or CD8+ T cells sorted from blood, taken in a trial of the OX40 agonist ivuxolimab. These receptors were obtained from an adult with an advanced solid tumor such as melanoma, head and neck, liver or kidney cancer.

The chain joins TRBV10-3 to TRBJ2-3; 7 bases match TRBD1. The CDR3 extends over 13 amino acids. Germline lookup yields CDR1 ENHRY and CDR2 SYGVKD. V shed 8 bases and J 4 bases; nucleotides not matched to a gene: 6. The CDR3 region has the DNA TGTGCCATCGCTGACAGGGACGCAGATACGCAGTATTTT. Translated, it gives CAIADRDADTQYF.

The rearrangement uses TRBV12-5 and TRBJ2-3; D is possibly TRBD1 or TRBD2 (5 bases each). CDR1 LGHNT and CDR2 FRNRAP come from the germline V gene. This CDR3 comprises 14 residues. V lost 5 bases and J 5 bases, leaving 14 bases between the germline ends. This CDR3 is CASGKGTARDTQYF. For the CDR3, the DNA is TGTGCTAGTGGTAAGGGGACCGCTCGAGATACGCAGTATTTT.

This chain links TRBV4-2 with TRBJ1-3; no clear D gene. The CDR3 has 16 residues. Germline V gene data show CDR1 as LGHNA and CDR2 as YNFKEQ. Between the trimmed V and J ends, which lost 4 bases and 3 bases, there was a span of 16 bases. CDR3 residues: CASSRGLDRVGNTIYF. CDR3 DNA: TGTGCCAGCAGCCGCGGCCTGGACCGAGTTGGAAACACCATATATTTT.

This chain links TRBV6-6 with TRBJ1-5, with 10 positions matching TRBD1. Per germline, CDR1 MNHNY and CDR2 SVGAGI (reference sequence). CDR3 length: 15 residues. Trimming removed 5 bases from V and 4 bases from J; junction bases left unmatched: 5. CDR3: CASSRTGGENQPQHF. Here the CDR3 DNA reads TGTGCCAGCAGTCGGACAGGGGGGGAAAATCAGCCCCAGCATTTT.

The rearrangement links TRBV6-6 to TRBJ2-7; D not resolved. This CDR3 spans 11 amino acids. Trimming removed 6 bases at V and 9 bases at J, with 12 bases between. CDR1 is MNHNY, CDR2 SVGAGI, per germline (reference sequence). The CDR3 reads CASSQWPRQYF. In DNA, the CDR3 is TGTGCCAGCAGCCAGTGGCCAAGGCAGTACTTC.

V usage is TRBV5-1 and J usage is TRBJ1-1, with 7 nucleotides matching TRBD1. V trimming: 3 bases; J trimming: 1 base; junction bases outside the gene matches: 3. Germline lookup yields CDR1 SGHRS and CDR2 YFSETQ. This CDR3 is built from 14 residues. CDR3 DNA sequence: TGCGCCAGCAGCTGGGACAGAGGGAACACTGAAGCTTTCTTT. Its translation is CASSWDRGNTEAFF.

This sequence joins TRBV19 and TRBJ2-4; 7 positions agree with TRBD1. Looked up from germline, CDR1 is LNHDA and CDR2 is SQIVND (reference sequence). The CDR3 totals 16 residues. The V and J ends lost 5 bases and 0 bases, in that order; junction bases with no gene match: 7. CDR3 loop: CASSPPTGLAKNIQYF. The CDR3 DNA is TGTGCCAGTAGTCCACCGACAGGGTTAGCCAAAAACATTCAGTACTTC. The variable domain in full, with the rest retrieved from reference TRBV19 and TRBJ2-4, is DGGITQSPKYLFRKEGQNVTLSCEQNLNHDAMYWYRQDPGQGLRLIYYSQIVNDFQKGDIAEGYSVSREKKESFPLTVTSAQKNPTAFYLCASSPPTGLAKNIQYFGAGTRLSVL.

The chain carries TRBV6-5 and TRBJ2-7; TRBD2 might be the D (7 bases). Deletions cut 6 bases from V and 3 bases from J, with 12 bases between. The germline V gene encodes CDR1 MNHEY and CDR2 SVGAGI. This CDR3 is 13 amino acids long. The CDR3 DNA reads as TGTGCCAGCAGGGACAGCGGGGTCTACGAGCAGTACTTC. Translating it yields CASRDSGVYEQYF.

The chain employs TRBV28 and TRBJ1-5; TRBD1 matches 8 bases. V gave up 6 bases and J gave up 6 bases; unmatched junction bases: 10. Looked up from germline, CDR1 is MDHEN and CDR2 is SYDVKM. The CDR3 is 15 residues long. The CDR3 region is CASRRDHRGGQPQHF. The CDR3 DNA follows: TGTGCCAGCAGGCGGGACCACAGGGGGGGTCAGCCCCAGCATTTT.

CDR3 in amino acids: CASSWRGAGSEAFF. DNA of the CDR3: TGTGCCAGCAGTTGGAGGGGCGCCGGGTCTGAAGCTTTCTTT. The chain joins TRBV27 to TRBJ1-1; the D gene is possibly TRBD1 (5 bases). The CDR3 loop spans 14 amino acids. Per germline, CDR1 MNHEY and CDR2 SMNVEV (reference sequence). Trimming stripped 4 bases from V and 6 bases from J, with 15 bases between.

V gene TRBV19 combines with J gene TRBJ2-7, with TRBD2 as a possible D gene (6 bases). The CDR3 covers 13 residues. The germline CDR1 and CDR2 sequences are LNHDA and SQIVND (reference sequence). The V and J ends lost 9 bases and 5 bases respectively, with 17 bases between them. CDR3 protein: CASRRRGQDEQYF. As DNA, the CDR3 is TGTGCCAGCCGCCGGAGGGGCCAAGACGAGCAGTACTTC.

DNA for the CDR3: TGTGCCAGCAGTTTATCTATTGGTGGCACAGATACGCAGTATTTT. Translated, it gives CASSLSIGGTDTQYF. The chain couples TRBV28 to TRBJ2-3, with D unresolved. The CDR3 spans 15 residues. V was cut by 1 base and J by 1 base, with 9 bases left in between. Germline V gene data show CDR1 as MDHEN and CDR2 as SYDVKM.

The V call is TRBV5-1, the J call TRBJ1-1; tentatively, D is TRBD1 (6 bases). CDR1 and CDR2 (germline): SGHRS, YFSETQ. This CDR3 is built from 17 residues. With 3 bases removed from V and 0 bases from J, the gap between germline ends came to 18 bases. DNA of the CDR3: TGCGCCAGCAGCTCCCGAGGGGGGCCGGGGGTGAACACTGAAGCTTTCTTT. It encodes CASSSRGGPGVNTEAFF. Full variable domain (outside the CDR3, taken from reference TRBV5-1 and TRBJ1-1): KAGVTQTPRYLIKTRGQQVTLSCSPISGHRSVSWYQQTPGQGLQFLFEYFSETQRNKGNFPGRFSGRQFSNSRSEMNVSTLELGDSALYLCASSSRGGPGVNTEAFFGQGTRLTVV.

V and J are TRBV21-1 and TRBJ2-1; TRBD2 is the table's D call and was not checked against the DNA. TRBV21-1 is marked as a pseudogene. This CDR3 comprises 21 residues. CDR3 nucleotide sequence: TGTGCCAGCAGCAAACGGGAACCGGGACTAGCGGGTCAGCTCCTCTACAATGAGCAGTTCTTC. Protein: CASSKREPGLAGQLLYNEQFF.

The V and J genes are TRBV11-3 and TRBJ2-1; no reliable D call. The germline V and J ends were trimmed by 5 bases and 7 bases, with 6 bases remaining between them. This CDR3 contains 11 residues. Germline CDR1 reads SGHNT; CDR2 reads YENEEA. The CDR3 protein is CASSARNEQFF. The CDR3 DNA follows: TGTGCCAGCAGCGCCCGGAATGAGCAGTTCTTC.